The 13 T cell receptor beta chains below all came from one sample that was sequenced in a study of shared clonotypes between healthy human individuals. Using immunoSEQ multiplex PCR, the repertoire was profiled, and TCRdb retains in-frame clones only, with some absent. The table shows around 2.1 million clones, with 95% occurring only once. The sample comprised naive CD4+ T cells sorted from blood. Subset: CD45RA+ positively selected. The receptors here all came from a man aged 18 to 35 in good health.

The chain couples TRBV19 to TRBJ2-3; D is ambiguous. CDR3 size: 15 residues. Germline CDR1 reads LNHDA; CDR2 reads SQIVND (reference sequence). The germline V and J ends were trimmed by 5 bases and 0 bases, with 12 bases remaining between them. Here the CDR3 reads CASSEERLSTDTQYF. CDR3 nucleotide sequence: TGTGCCAGTAGTGAGGAGAGATTAAGCACAGATACGCAGTATTTT. Filled out from reference TRBV19 and TRBJ2-3, the complete variable domain reads DGGITQSPKYLFRKEGQNVTLSCEQNLNHDAMYWYRQDPGQGLRLIYYSQIVNDFQKGDIAEGYSVSREKKESFPLTVTSAQKNPTAFYLCASSEERLSTDTQYFGPGTRLTVL.

This chain connects TRBV5-6 to TRBJ2-1, with 9 bases fitting TRBD2. Germline values: CDR1 SGHDT, CDR2 YYEEEE. This CDR3 spans 12 amino acids. V was clipped by 4 bases and J by 12 bases; unmatched bases: 5. The CDR3 bases are TGTGCCAGCAGCGGCGGACTAGCGAGGCAGTTCTTC. Encoded protein: CASSGGLARQFF.

V gene TRBV25-1 combines with J gene TRBJ2-7; no clear D. Germline V gene data show CDR1 as MGHDK and CDR2 as SYGVNS. Trimming took 6 bases from V and 0 from J, leaving 9 bases between them. CDR3 length: 13 amino acids. Here the CDR3 reads CASRPESSYEQYF. The DNA for the CDR3 is TGTGCCAGCAGGCCGGAGAGCTCCTACGAGCAGTACTTC.

The chain has TRBV2 and TRBJ2-7; 13 bases are shared with TRBD2. The CDR3 runs to 14 residues. With 5 bases clipped from V and 8 bases from J, the junction kept 6 bases outside the gene matches. Germline CDR1 SNHLY, CDR2 FYNNEI. The CDR3 nucleotides are TGTGCCAGCAGTTTCGGACTAGCGGGAGCTCAGCAGTACTTC. Translation gives CASSFGLAGAQQYF.

This clone was observed once. This CDR3 is CSVEDGTYTQYF. Written as DNA, the CDR3 is TGCAGCGTTGAAGATGGAACCTATACGCAGTATTTT. The chain links TRBV29-1 to TRBJ2-3; D is unclear. Germline CDR1 and CDR2: SQVTM and ANQGSEA. The CDR3 sequence is 12 residues long. V gave up 0 bases and J gave up 7 bases, with 8 bases separating them.

The chain links TRBV28 to TRBJ2-6; D not certain. Trimming took 8 bases from V and 2 from J, leaving 4 bases between them. Germline V gene sequence: CDR1 MDHEN, CDR2 SYDVKM. CDR3 length: 12 amino acids. CDR3 bases: TGTGCCAGCCAGACTGGGGCCAACGTCCTGACTTTC. Protein: CASQTGANVLTF.

The V and J genes are TRBV5-4 and TRBJ1-1, with 9 bases that match TRBD1. This CDR3 has 17 residues. Germline CDR1 and CDR2: SGHNT and YYREEE (reference sequence). J gave up 3 bases and V 4 bases, and 13 bases lay outside the gene matches. The CDR3 protein is CASSSKQGAYIDTEAFF. In DNA, the CDR3 is TGTGCCAGCAGCAGTAAACAGGGGGCATATATCGACACTGAAGCTTTCTTT. Using reference TRBV5-4 and TRBJ1-1 for the parts outside the CDR3, the full variable domain is ETGVTQSPTHLIKTRGQQVTLRCSSQSGHNTVSWYQQALGQGPQFIFQYYREEENGRGNFPPRFSGLQFPNYSSELNVNALELDDSALYLCASSSKQGAYIDTEAFFGQGTRLTVV.

The rearrangement uses TRBV30 and TRBJ2-5; D possibly corresponds to TRBD1 (5 bases). This CDR3 comprises 10 residues. Germline V gene data show CDR1 as GTSNPN and CDR2 as SVGIG (reference sequence). Trimming took off 4 bases at V and 5 bases at J, with 5 bases between the two ends. The CDR3 bases are TGTGCCTGGACAGGGGAGACCCAGTACTTC. This encodes CAWTGETQYF.

The chain uses TRBV5-6 and TRBJ2-5, with 16 bases lining up with TRBD2. Looked up from germline, CDR1 is SGHDT and CDR2 is YYEEEE. The CDR3 is 18 amino acids. Germline trimming cut 3 bases from V and 6 bases from J; bases unmatched to any gene: 11. The CDR3 DNA is TGTGCCAGCAGCTCCCTTAAGGGACTAGCGGGAGGGCGACAGACCCAGTACTTC. Encoded protein: CASSSLKGLAGGRQTQYF.

V and J are TRBV4-1 and TRBJ1-4; D might be TRBD1 (6 bases). CDR3 length equals 14 residues. Germline V gives CDR1 MGHRA, CDR2 YSYEKL. Between the trimmed V and J ends, which lost 4 bases and 4 bases, there was a span of 10 bases. This CDR3 is CASSPRTVNEKLFF. DNA for the CDR3: TGCGCCAGCAGCCCACGGACAGTTAATGAAAAACTGTTTTTT.

The rearrangement uses TRBV5-1 and TRBJ2-5; D not certain. The germline CDR1 and CDR2 sequences are SGHRS and YFSETQ. The CDR3 has 14 residues. V shed 2 bases and J shed 4 bases, with 12 bases lying between them. In DNA form, the CDR3 reads TGCGCCAGCAGCTTCTTTTCTTCAGGAGAGACCCAGTACTTC. This encodes CASSFFSSGETQYF.

The genes are TRBV30 and TRBJ2-7; tentatively, D is TRBD2 (6 bases). The CDR3 has 14 amino acids. The germline CDR1 and CDR2 sequences are GTSNPN and SVGIG (reference sequence). Deletions cut 1 base from V and 3 bases from J, with 13 bases between. The DNA of the CDR3 is TGTGCCTGGAGTGGGGGGACTGCAATCTACGAGCAGTACTTC. It yields the protein CAWSGGTAIYEQYF.

In regard to this clone: One junction end does not reproduce the germline sequence, and a read error may be involved. This rearrangement joins TRBV28 to TRBJ2-7; 12 bases fit TRBD1. The CDR3 has 14 amino acids. Per germline, CDR1 MDHEN and CDR2 SYDVKM. CDR3 nucleotides: TGTGCCAGCAGTTTGACCCCGGGACAGGGGGCGCCGCACTTC. Translation gives CASSLTPGQGAPHF.